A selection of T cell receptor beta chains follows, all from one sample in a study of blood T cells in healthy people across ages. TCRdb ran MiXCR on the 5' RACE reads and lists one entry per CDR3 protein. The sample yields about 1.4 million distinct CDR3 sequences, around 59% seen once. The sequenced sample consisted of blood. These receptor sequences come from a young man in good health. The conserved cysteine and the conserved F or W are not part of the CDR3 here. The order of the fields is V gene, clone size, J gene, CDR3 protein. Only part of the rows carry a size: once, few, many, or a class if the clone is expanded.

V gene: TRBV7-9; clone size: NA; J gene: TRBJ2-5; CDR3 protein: ASSSEIQETQY
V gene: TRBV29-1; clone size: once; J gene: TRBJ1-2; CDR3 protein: SVEVPGGYYGYT
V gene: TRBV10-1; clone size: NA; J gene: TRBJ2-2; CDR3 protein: ASSETRGNTGELF
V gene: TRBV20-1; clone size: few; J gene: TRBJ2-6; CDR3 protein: SAYISGANVLT
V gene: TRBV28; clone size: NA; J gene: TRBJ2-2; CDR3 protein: ASSFPGTSGTAGGELF
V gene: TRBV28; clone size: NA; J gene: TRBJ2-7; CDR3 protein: ASSLFRVSEQY
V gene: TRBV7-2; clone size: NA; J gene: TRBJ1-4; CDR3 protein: ASSVDRAEKLF
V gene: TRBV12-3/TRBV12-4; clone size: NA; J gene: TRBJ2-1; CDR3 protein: ASSLDREAYNEQF
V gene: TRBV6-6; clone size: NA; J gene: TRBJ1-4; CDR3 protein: ASSYSRTSEKLF
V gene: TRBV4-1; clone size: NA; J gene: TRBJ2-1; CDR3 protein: ASSRAPVGRGGNEQF
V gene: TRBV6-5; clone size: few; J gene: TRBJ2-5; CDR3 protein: ASSSAPNLGETQY
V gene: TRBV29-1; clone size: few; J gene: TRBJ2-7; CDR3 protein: SVPGLAGYEQY
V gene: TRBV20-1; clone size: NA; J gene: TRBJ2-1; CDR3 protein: SASPVGGSGSYNEQF
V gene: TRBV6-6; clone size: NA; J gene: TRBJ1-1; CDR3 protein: ASTYGREAF
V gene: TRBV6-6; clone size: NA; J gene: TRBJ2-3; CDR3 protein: ASRQKGGDTQY
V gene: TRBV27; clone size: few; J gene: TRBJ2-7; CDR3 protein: ASSPGGSAYEQY
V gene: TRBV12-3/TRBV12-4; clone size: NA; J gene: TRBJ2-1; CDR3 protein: ASSGRTSGTYNEQF
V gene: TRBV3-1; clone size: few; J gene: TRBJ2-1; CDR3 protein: ASLGGNEQF
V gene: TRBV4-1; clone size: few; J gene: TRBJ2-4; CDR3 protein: ASSQERGSGPNIQY
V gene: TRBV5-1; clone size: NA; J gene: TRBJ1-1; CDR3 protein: ASSPTAGAGEAF
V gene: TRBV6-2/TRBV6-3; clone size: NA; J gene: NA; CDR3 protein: ASREGTGLSEQY
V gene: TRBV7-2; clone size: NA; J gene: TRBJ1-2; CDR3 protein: ASSEATSVVANYGYT
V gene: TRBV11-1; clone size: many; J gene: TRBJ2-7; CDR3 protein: ASSPRLAGVYEQY
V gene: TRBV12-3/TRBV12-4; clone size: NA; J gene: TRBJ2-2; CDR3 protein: ASSLASTAGELF
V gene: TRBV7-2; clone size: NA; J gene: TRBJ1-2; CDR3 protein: ASSLASLTDRYT
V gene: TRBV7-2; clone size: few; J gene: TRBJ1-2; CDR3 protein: ASSTRQGGGYT
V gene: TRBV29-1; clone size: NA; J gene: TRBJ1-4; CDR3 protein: SVEVGSTNEKLF
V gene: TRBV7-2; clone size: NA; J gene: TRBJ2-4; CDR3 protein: ASSLAGQLKNIQY
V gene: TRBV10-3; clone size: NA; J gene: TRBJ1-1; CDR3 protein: AIRSHRDREAF
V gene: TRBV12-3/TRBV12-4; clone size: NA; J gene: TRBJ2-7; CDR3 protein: ASSDGLIYEQY
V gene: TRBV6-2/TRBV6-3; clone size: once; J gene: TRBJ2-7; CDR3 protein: ASSYSAGVMYEQY
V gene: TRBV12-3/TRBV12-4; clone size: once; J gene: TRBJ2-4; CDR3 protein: ASSVAEELDKNIQY
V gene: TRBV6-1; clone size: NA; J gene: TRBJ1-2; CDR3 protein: ASSGTQYGYT
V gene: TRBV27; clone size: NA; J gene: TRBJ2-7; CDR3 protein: ASSTRQGRESYEQY
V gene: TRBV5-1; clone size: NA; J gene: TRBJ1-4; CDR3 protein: ASSFRDSHEKLF
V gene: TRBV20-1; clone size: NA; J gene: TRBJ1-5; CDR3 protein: SAQGQPYSNQPQH
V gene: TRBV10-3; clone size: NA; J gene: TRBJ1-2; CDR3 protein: AIRDGFNYGYT
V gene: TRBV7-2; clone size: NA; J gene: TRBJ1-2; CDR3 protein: ASSSSRVGYT
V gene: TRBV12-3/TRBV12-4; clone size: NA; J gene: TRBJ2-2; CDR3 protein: ASTEEPGELF
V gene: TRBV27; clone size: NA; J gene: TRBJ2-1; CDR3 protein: ASSLRGFPDNEQF
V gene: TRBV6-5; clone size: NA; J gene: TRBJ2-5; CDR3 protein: ASSYTSGVWETQY
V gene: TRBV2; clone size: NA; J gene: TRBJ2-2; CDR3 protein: ARTTGSTGELF